This T cell receptor (beta chain) is from a study of control samples from healthy donors and cancer patients. Produced via immunoSEQ multiplex PCR; TCRdb's table is partial and in-frame only. The data hold around 41,000 clones, with about 83% observed a single time. CDR3 length: 14 residues. Trimming stripped 3 bases from V and 8 bases from J, with 17 bases between. Germline V gene lookup returns CDR1 DFQATT and CDR2 SNEGSKA (reference sequence). Sequencing was done on a sample of PBMCs. The TCR was taken from an older woman with lung cancer. J is TRBJ2-1 and V is TRBV20-1; a possible D gene is TRBD1 (5 bases). The CDR3 loop is CSASSRESEDEQFF. CDR3 nucleotides: TGCAGTGCTAGTTCCAGGGAAAGTGAGGATGAGCAGTTCTTC.